This TCR beta chain was recovered during a study of CD8+CD57+ T cells in acquired aplastic anemia. Study information: Recorded DNA amounts for sorted CD4+ and CD8+ cells had an average of approximately 2.9 ug.

Investigators profiled TCR beta VDJ and CDR3 from genomic DNA template. TCRdb ran MiXCR on the reads and lists one entry per CDR3 protein. Among some 170,000 distinct CDR3 sequences, around 60% were seen once, and the ten largest hold about 44%. The germline CDR1 and CDR2 sequences are ENHRY and SYGVKD. CDR3 length: 11 amino acids. Patients sequenced had flow cytometry evidence of CD8+CD57+ cell expansion. At least ten counts were recorded for this clonotype. This chain links TRBV10-3 with TRBJ2-7; D is perhaps TRBD2 (5 bases). Specimen: sorted CD4+, CD8+, or CD8+CD57+ T cells (not recorded which) from PBMCs. The sequence was obtained from a human donor with aplastic anemia. The chain's CDR3 is CALGDSYEQYF. CDR3 nucleotides: TGTGCGCTCGGGGACTCCTACGAGCAGTACTTC.